This T cell receptor beta chain was sequenced in a study of long-term antiretroviral therapy in people with HIV. At the survey level, the v3.0 immunoSEQ assay was run. The table came from immunoSEQ multiplex PCR; TCRdb's copy has only in-frame clones and leaves some out. The profile shows 20,000 to 30,000 clones, roughly 85% of them singletons. Germline lookup yields CDR1 ENHRY and CDR2 SYGVKD. The CDR3 consists of 14 residues. Trimming left V 11 bases short and J 0 bases short, with 14 bases between. This clone was counted once. This chain links TRBV10-3 with TRBJ1-5; possibly TRBD1 for D (5 bases). The material was unsorted PBMCs, obtained 2.3 years after starting antiretroviral therapy. The TCR comes from a man aged 40-49 years with HIV. This chain's CDR3 is CALGVADSNQPQHF. The CDR3 nucleotides read TGTGCCCTAGGGGTGGCAGATAGCAATCAGCCCCAGCATTTT.